This T cell receptor (beta chain) was captured in a study of metastatic and nonmetastatic thyroid tumors. Study-level background: A comparison of repertoires was made across blood and tumor or nodule tissue from malignant and benign thyroid patients. Study results and limitations: A significant increase in TCR beta diversity was reportedly seen in malignant thyroid tumors relative to benign nodules, in blood and tumor.

Per the study methods: Researchers built a distant-metastasis classifier for papillary thyroid cancer that drew on CDR3 differences across clinicopathological groups. TCRdb re-called the PCR reads with MiXCR. The V and J calls, along with clone size, are taken from TCRdb and not from the paper's own processing. The data contain 50,000 to 65,000 clones, 4% to 4.5% of them singletons. Each patient came to thyroid surgery without any prior treatment (of any kind). CDR3 length equals 16 residues. Germline CDR1 and CDR2: MNHEY and SVGEGT. Worth noting for this clone: Its antigen is not known. One end of the junction does not line up with germline, which may come from a read error.

The chain employs TRBV6-2 or TRBV6-3 and TRBJ2-1; 10 nucleotides match TRBD2. The receptor was derived from a female donor with papillary thyroid cancer or a benign thyroid nodule (not recorded which). Some clones in this sample may be carry-over from other donors' samples. Sequenced material: blood. The chain's CDR3 is CASSDPLAGVGNEQFF. CDR3 nucleotide sequence: TGCGCCAGCAGTGACCCTCTAGCGGGAGTAGGCAATGAGCAGTTCTTC.